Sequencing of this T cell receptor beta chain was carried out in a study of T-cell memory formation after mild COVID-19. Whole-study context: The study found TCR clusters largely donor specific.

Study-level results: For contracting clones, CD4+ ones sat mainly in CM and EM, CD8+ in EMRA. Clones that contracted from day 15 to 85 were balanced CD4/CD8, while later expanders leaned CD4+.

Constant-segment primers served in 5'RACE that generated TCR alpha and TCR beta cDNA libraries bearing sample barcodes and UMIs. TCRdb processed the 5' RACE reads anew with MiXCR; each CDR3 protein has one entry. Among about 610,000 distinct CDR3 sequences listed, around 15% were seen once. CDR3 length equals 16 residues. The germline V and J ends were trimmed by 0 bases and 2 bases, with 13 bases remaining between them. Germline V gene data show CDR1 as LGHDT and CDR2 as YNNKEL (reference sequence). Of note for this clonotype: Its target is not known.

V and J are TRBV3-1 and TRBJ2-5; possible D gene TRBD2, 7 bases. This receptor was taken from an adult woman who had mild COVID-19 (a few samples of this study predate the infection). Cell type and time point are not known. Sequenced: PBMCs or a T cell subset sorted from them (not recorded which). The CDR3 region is CASSQEARGGQETQYF. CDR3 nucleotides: TGTGCCAGCAGCCAAGAAGCGAGGGGGGGTCAAGAGACCCAGTACTTC.